The entry below gives a single TCR beta chain sequence along with its context. Trimming left V 6 bases short and J 5 bases short, with 20 bases between. This CDR3 comprises 16 residues. Germline V CDR1 and CDR2: MNHEY, SVGEGT. The authors' processing: Nucleated cell counts were estimated from reference gene primer amplification. The repertoire was sequenced with immunoSEQ multiplex PCR; TCRdb's copy has only in-frame clones and lacks some. D and trimming come from the DNA, and the V and J calls and clone size come from that table. The sample has around 200,000 clones; approximately 79% are singletons. This entry is derived from a study of blood T cell repertoires in COVID-19. Background on the study: Italy, Spain and the United States were the sources of the convalescent and acute COVID-19 samples. Nucleic acid was either cDNA or gDNA, and it came from T cells, B-cell-depleted T cells, or PBMCs.

The sequence was collected from a woman between 45 and 65 years old with acute or convalescent COVID-19. The genes are TRBV6-2 or TRBV6-3 and TRBJ2-1; D is undetermined. Material for sequencing was peripheral blood. The CDR3 DNA follows: TGTGCCAGCAGCCGGGCCTTATGGCAGTCCGACAATGAGCAGTTCTTC. Protein sequence: CASSRALWQSDNEQFF.